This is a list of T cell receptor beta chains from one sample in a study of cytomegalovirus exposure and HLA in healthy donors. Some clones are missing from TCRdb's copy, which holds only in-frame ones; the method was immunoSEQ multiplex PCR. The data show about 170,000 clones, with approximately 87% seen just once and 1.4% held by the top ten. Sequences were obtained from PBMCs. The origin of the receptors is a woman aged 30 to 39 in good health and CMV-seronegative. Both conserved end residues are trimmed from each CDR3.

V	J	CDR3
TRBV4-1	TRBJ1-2	ASSQGGGDRYYGYT
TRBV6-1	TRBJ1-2	ASTPLGQGFYGYT
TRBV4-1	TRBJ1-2	ASNQNRGLNYGYT
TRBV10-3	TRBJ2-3	AISGTSPDTQY
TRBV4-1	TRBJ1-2	ASSQVLRGRVGGYT
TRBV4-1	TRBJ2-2	ASSQEIPVSRTGELF
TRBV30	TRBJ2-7	AWMLPLGQGPYEQY
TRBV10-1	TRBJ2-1	ASSDSSRGGLDEQF
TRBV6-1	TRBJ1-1	ASSEAGDNTEAF
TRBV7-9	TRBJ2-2	ASSPWTGYTGELF
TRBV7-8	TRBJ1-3	ASSLAPGNSGNTIY
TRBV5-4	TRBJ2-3	ASSPDVDSGASSTDTQY
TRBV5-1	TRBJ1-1	ASSFLPVVLREAF
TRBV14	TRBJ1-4	ASSQELGGLGEKLF
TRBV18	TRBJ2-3	ASSSGQGADTQY
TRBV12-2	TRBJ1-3	ASRLAPGTGGRNTIY
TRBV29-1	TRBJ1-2	SVFSVRVRDGYT
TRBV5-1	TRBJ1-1	ASSVGQGTEAF
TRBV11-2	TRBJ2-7	ASSSSVTSGGAWQY
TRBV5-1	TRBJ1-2	ASSADTANYGYT
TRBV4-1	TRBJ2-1	ASSQDGLPTGQF
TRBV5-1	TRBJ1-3	ASSLAGLGTIY
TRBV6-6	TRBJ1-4	ASSPRAGGNEKLF
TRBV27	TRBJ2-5	ASSTTSSQETQY
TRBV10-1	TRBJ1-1	ARVPDRENTEAF